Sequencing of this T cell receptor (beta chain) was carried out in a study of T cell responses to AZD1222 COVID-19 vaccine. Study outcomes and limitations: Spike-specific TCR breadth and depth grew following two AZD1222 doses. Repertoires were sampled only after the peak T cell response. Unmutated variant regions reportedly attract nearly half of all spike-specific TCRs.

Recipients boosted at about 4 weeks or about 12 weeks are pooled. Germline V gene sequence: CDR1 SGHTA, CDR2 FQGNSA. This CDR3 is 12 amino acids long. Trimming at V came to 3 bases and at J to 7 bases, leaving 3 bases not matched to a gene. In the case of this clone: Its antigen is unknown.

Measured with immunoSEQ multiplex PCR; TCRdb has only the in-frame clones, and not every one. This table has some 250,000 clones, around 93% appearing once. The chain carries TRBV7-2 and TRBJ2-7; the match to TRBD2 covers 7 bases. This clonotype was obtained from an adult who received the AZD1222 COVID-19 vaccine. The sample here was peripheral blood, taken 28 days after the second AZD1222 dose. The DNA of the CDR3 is TGTGCCAGCAGCTTCGGGACTACTGAGCAGTACTTC. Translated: CASSFGTTEQYF.